Listed here are 17 T cell receptor beta chains from one sample, sequenced in a study of spatial heterogeneity in lung cancer. Time point in this sample: blood at routine non-recurrence follow-up after resection. TCRdb used MiXCR to reprocess the 5' RACE reads, holding one entry per CDR3 protein. The sample has about 110,000 distinct CDR3 sequences, 10% to 13% seen once. The sequences come from PBMCs, collected at follow-up. These receptors were taken from a female donor with early-stage non-small cell lung cancer.

The chain links TRBV6-2 or TRBV6-3 to TRBJ2-7, with 13 positions matching TRBD2. This CDR3 has 15 amino acids. J gave up 3 bases and V 4 bases, and 3 bases lay outside the gene matches. Germline V gene data show CDR1 as MNHEY and CDR2 as SVGEGT. The CDR3 region is CASSSGLAGVYEQYV. As DNA, the CDR3 is TGTGCCAGCAGTTCCGGACTAGCGGGGGTCTACGAGCAGTACGTC.

This sequence joins TRBV7-2 and TRBJ2-3; D gene unclear. The V end was cut by 7 bases, the J end by 6 bases, with 26 bases between. CDR1 SGHTA and CDR2 FQGNSA come from the germline V gene. CDR3 length equals 17 residues. This chain's CDR3 is CASTSSEFADFGDTQYF. CDR3 coding DNA: TGTGCCAGCACCTCTTCGGAGTTTGCGGATTTCGGCGATACGCAGTATTTT.

The J gene is TRBJ2-7, the V gene TRBV9, with unresolved D. Per germline, CDR1 SGDLS and CDR2 YYNGEE. V was shortened by 0 bases and J by 5 bases, with 15 bases between the two germline ends. This CDR3 region has 15 residues. CDR3 residues: CASSVADPGVNEQYF. Written as DNA, the CDR3 is TGTGCCAGCAGCGTAGCTGATCCCGGAGTTAACGAGCAGTACTTC.

The rearrangement uses TRBV30 and TRBJ1-1, with D possibly being TRBD1 (5 bases). Trimming pared 0 bases from V and 0 bases from J, leaving 14 bases between. This CDR3 is built from 16 residues. Germline V gene sequence: CDR1 GTSNPN, CDR2 SVGIG (reference sequence). CDR3: CAWSVAGLGMNTEAFF. DNA of the CDR3: TGTGCCTGGAGTGTCGCAGGGTTGGGGATGAACACTGAAGCTTTCTTT. The full variable domain, in which reference TRBV30 and TRBJ1-1 provide the parts outside the CDR3, is SQTIHQWPATLVQPVGSPLSLECTVEGTSNPNLYWYRQAAGRGLQLLFYSVGIGQISSEVPQNLSASRPQDRQFILSSKKLLLSDSGFYLCAWSVAGLGMNTEAFFGQGTRLTVV.

This clonotype was counted ten times or more. The rearrangement links TRBV19 to TRBJ1-5; 7 nucleotides match TRBD1. The V and J ends lost 2 bases and 6 bases, in that order; junction bases with no gene match: 4. This CDR3 has 14 residues. Per germline, CDR1 LNHDA and CDR2 SQIVND (reference sequence). CDR3: CASSITGVTQPQHF. In nucleotides, the CDR3 is TGTGCCAGTAGTATAACAGGGGTTACTCAGCCCCAGCATTTT.

This clonotype was picked up a small number of times. The chain combines TRBV28 with TRBJ2-1, with 14 bases matching TRBD2. Losses at the gene ends were 8 bases for V and 1 base for J; bases not matched to a gene: 10. The CDR3 is made up of 18 amino acids. Per the germline V gene, CDR1 is MDHEN and CDR2 is SYDVKM. The CDR3 protein is CASGLGLAGVGSYNEQFF. The CDR3 DNA reads TGTGCCAGCGGGCTGGGACTAGCGGGAGTGGGGTCCTACAATGAGCAGTTCTTC.

This clonotype was detected many times. The chain joins TRBV5-4 to TRBJ2-5; D is unresolved. The germline gives CDR1 SGHNT, CDR2 YYREEE (reference sequence). The CDR3 is 13 residues long. The V end was cut by 3 bases, the J end by 2 bases, with 8 bases between. The CDR3 reads CASSSFLQETQYF. CDR3 coding DNA: TGTGCCAGCAGCTCGTTTTTACAAGAGACCCAGTACTTC.

The chain combines TRBV20-1 with TRBJ2-7; no reliable D call. The V gene's germline CDR1 is DFQATT and CDR2 SNEGSKA (reference sequence). The CDR3 is 11 residues long. V was pared by 6 bases and J by 3 bases, with 9 bases between. The CDR3 reads CSAPVYYEQYF. The CDR3 DNA follows: TGCAGTGCCCCGGTGTACTACGAGCAGTACTTC.

The chain has TRBV12-3 or TRBV12-4 and TRBJ2-5; TRBD2 agrees at 8 bases. This CDR3 is 15 amino acids long. J was trimmed by 6 bases and V by 1 base; bases with no gene match: 7. The CDR3: CASSLVAGRVKTQYF. As DNA, the CDR3 is TGTGCCAGCAGTTTAGTCGCCGGGAGGGTCAAGACCCAGTACTTC.

This clonotype was observed a few times. The J gene is TRBJ2-3, the V gene TRBV20-1; D is undetermined. Trimming cost V 3 bases and J 0 bases, with 10 bases left between them. Germline CDR1 is DFQATT and CDR2 is SNEGSKA (reference sequence). The CDR3 is 14 amino acids. The CDR3 nucleotides read TGCAGTGCTAGCCGGAGCGCCAGCACAGATACGCAGTATTTT. Amino acid sequence: CSASRSASTDTQYF.

The sample holds many counts of this clonotype. The chain has TRBV6-6 and TRBJ2-5, with 9 bases aligning to TRBD1. This CDR3 contains 13 residues. J lost 5 bases, V lost 6 bases, and 4 bases had no gene match. Germline CDR1 is MNHNY and CDR2 is SVGAGI (reference sequence). In nucleotides, the CDR3 is TGTGCCAGCAGCCTTGACAGGGGGGAGACCCAGTACTTC. Its protein product is CASSLDRGETQYF.

This clonotype occurred a few times. The V gene is TRBV7-9, the J gene TRBJ1-6; D might be TRBD1 (5 bases). Germline lookup yields CDR1 SEHNR and CDR2 FQNEAQ (reference sequence). The CDR3 is 14 amino acids. V was clipped by 3 bases and J by 7 bases, with 10 bases between them. CDR3 sequence (DNA): TGTGCCAGCAGCTTGGGGGTCCCGAATTCACCCCTCCACTTT. Its translation: CASSLGVPNSPLHF.

This clonotype turned up a few times. This sequence joins TRBV6-2 or TRBV6-3 and TRBJ1-2, with D tentatively TRBD1 (5 bases). V lost 6 bases and J lost 0, with 14 bases in between. CDR3 size: 15 residues. The germline CDR1 and CDR2 sequences are MNHEY and SVGEGT. The CDR3 protein is CASREAGTSNYGYTF. The DNA of the CDR3 is TGTGCCAGCAGGGAGGCCGGGACTTCTAACTATGGCTACACCTTC.

The chain uses TRBV5-1 and TRBJ1-2, with a weak D call TRBD1 (5 bases). This CDR3 contains 18 residues. Per the germline V gene, CDR1 is SGHRS and CDR2 is YFSETQ. V shed 0 bases and J shed 3 bases, with 21 bases lying between them. The CDR3 bases are TGCGCCAGCAGCTTGGTTCTTCGGTACGGCGCGGGGGACTATGGCTACACCTTC. Translation gives CASSLVLRYGAGDYGYTF. Supplemented by reference TRBV5-1 and TRBJ1-2, the full variable domain reads KAGVTQTPRYLIKTRGQQVTLSCSPISGHRSVSWYQQTPGQGLQFLFEYFSETQRNKGNFPGRFSGRQFSNSRSEMNVSTLELGDSALYLCASSLVLRYGAGDYGYTFGSGTRLTVV.

The rearrangement links TRBV2 to TRBJ1-4; D is unclear. V lost 8 bases and J lost 4, with 14 bases in between. The CDR3 covers 14 residues. Per the germline V gene, CDR1 is SNHLY and CDR2 is FYNNEI. For the CDR3, the DNA is TGTGCCAGCCGACGAGGTTTGGTTAATGAAAAACTGTTTTTT. Its translation is CASRRGLVNEKLFF.

V usage is TRBV6-2 or TRBV6-3 and J usage is TRBJ2-3, with D possibly being TRBD2 (6 bases). The CDR3 has 13 residues. Trimming left V 8 bases short and J 5 bases short, with 14 bases between. Germline CDR1 is MNHEY and CDR2 is SVGEGT. The CDR3 is CASGGLIQDTQYF. The CDR3 DNA reads as TGTGCCAGCGGGGGACTTATCCAAGATACGCAGTATTTT.

The sample holds a few counts of this clonotype. The chain carries TRBV27 and TRBJ2-1; TRBD2 is a possible D gene (5 bases). V was cut by 6 bases and J by 1 base, with 16 bases left in between. This CDR3 spans 16 amino acids. The V gene's germline CDR1 is MNHEY and CDR2 SMNVEV (reference sequence). Here the CDR3 DNA reads TGTGCCAGCAGGGCTGTGGGTGGGAGTTCCTACAATGAGCAGTTCTTC. This gives the protein CASRAVGGSSYNEQFF.